This TCR beta chain appears in the sequencing data of a study of T-cell memory formation after mild COVID-19. Study-level results: CD4+ contracting clones were mainly CM and EM; CD8+ ones, EMRA. Detection of some responders pre-infection suggested pre-existing cross-reactive memory T cells participated.

This clonotype appeared a few times. What it binds is unknown. CDR1 and CDR2 from the germline V gene are MGHRA and YSYEKL. V gave up 4 bases and J gave up 2 bases; unmatched junction bases: 16. The CDR3 loop spans 18 amino acids. TCRdb processed the 5' RACE reads anew with MiXCR; each CDR3 protein has one entry. This table holds 150,000 to 200,000 distinct CDR3 sequences, 11% found once. The sample consisted of PBMCs or a T cell subset sorted from them (not recorded which). This TCR was sampled from a man aged 18-30 years who had mild COVID-19 (a few samples of this study predate the infection). Cell type and time point are not known. V gene TRBV4-1 combines with J gene TRBJ2-7; 8 positions match TRBD2. The CDR3 region is CASSPRRTSFNPTYEQYV. The CDR3 DNA reads TGCGCCAGCAGCCCACGGCGGACTAGCTTCAACCCAACCTACGAGCAGTACGTC.